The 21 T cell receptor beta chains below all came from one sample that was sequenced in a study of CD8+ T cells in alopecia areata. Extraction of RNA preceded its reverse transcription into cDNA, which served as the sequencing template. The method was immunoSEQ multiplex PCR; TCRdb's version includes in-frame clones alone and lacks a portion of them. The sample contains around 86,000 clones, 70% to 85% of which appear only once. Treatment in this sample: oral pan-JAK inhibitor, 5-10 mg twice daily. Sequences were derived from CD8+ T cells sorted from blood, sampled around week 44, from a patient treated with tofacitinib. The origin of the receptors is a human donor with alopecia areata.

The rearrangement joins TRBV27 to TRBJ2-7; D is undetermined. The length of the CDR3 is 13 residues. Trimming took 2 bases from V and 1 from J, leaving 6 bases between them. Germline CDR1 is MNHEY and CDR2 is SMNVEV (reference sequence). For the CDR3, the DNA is TGTGCCAGCAGTTTACGATTTTCCTACGAGCAGTACTTC. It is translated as CASSLRFSYEQYF.

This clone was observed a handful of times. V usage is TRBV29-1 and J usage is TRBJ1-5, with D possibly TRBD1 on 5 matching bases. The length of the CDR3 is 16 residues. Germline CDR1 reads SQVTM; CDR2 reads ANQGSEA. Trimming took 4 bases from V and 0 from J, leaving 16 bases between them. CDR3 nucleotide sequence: TGCAGCGTTGCAGGTGGGGACGCCGATAGCAATCAGCCCCAGCATTTT. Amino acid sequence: CSVAGGDADSNQPQHF.

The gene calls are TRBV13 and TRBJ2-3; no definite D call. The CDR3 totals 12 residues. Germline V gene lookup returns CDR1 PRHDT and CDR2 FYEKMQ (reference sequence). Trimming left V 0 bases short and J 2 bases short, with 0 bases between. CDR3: CASSLGTDTQYF. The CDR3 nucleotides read TGTGCCAGCAGCTTAGGCACAGATACGCAGTATTTT.

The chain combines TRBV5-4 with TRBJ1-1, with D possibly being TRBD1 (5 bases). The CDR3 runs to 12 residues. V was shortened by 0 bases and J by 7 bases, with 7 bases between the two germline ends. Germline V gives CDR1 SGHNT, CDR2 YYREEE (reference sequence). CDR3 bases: TGTGCCAGCAGCTTGGGGGGGGTTGAAGCTTTCTTT. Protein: CASSLGGVEAFF.

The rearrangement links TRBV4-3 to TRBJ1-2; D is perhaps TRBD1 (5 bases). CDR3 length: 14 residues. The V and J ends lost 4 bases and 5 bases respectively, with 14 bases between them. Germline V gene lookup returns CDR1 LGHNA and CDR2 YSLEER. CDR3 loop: CASSPRGTSYGYTF. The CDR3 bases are TGCGCCAGCAGCCCGCGCGGGACCTCTTATGGCTACACCTTC.

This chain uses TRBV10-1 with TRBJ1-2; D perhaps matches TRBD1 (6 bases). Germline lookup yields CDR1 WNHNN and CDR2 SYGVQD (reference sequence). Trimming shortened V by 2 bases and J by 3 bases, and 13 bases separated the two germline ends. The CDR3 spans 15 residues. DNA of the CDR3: TGCGCCAGCAGTGAGGACCCCAGGGGCGACTATGGCTACACCTTC. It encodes CASSEDPRGDYGYTF.

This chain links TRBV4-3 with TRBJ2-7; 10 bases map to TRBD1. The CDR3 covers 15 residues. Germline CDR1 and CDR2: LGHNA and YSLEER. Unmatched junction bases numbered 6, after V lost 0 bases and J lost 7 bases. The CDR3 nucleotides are TGCGCCAGCAGCCAAGACCCCGGGACAGGGGTTGAGCAGTACTTC. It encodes CASSQDPGTGVEQYF.

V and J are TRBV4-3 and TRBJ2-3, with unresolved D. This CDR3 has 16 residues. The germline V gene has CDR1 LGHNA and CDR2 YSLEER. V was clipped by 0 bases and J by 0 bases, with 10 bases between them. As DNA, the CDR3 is TGCGCCAGCAGCCAAGACCGGTCTACTAGCACAGATACGCAGTATTTT. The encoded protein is CASSQDRSTSTDTQYF.

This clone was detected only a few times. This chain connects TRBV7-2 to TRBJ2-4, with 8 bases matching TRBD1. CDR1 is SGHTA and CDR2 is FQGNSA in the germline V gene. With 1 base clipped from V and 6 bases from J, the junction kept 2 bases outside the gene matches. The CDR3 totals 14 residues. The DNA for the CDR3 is TGTGCCAGCAGCTTAGTACAGGGGGGAAACATTCAGTACTTC. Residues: CASSLVQGGNIQYF.

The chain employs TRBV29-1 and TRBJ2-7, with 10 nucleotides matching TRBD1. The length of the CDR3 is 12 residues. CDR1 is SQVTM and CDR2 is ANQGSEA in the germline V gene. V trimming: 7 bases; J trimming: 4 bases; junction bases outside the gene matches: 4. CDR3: CSAVGQGYEQYF. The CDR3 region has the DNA TGCAGCGCTGTGGGACAGGGGTACGAGCAGTACTTC.

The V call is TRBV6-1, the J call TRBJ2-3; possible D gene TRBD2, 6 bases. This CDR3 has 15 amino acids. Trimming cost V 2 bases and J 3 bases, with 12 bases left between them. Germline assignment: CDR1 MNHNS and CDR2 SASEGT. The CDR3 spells CASSESRRGTDTQYF. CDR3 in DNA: TGTGCCAGCAGTGAAAGTCGGCGGGGTACAGATACGCAGTATTTT.

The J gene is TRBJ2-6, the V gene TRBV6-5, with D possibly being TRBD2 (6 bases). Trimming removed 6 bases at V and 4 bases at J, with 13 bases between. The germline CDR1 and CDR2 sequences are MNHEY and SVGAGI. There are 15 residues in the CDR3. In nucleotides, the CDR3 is TGTGCCAGCAGCATAGGGAGGTCCGGGGCCAACGTCCTGACTTTC. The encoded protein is CASSIGRSGANVLTF.

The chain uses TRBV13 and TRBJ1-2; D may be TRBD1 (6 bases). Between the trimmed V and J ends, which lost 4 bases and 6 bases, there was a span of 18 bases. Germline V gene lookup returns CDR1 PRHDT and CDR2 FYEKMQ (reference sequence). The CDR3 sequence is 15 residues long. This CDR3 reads CASSSLLDRMNGYTF. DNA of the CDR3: TGTGCCAGCAGCTCCCTCCTTGACAGGATGAATGGCTACACCTTC.

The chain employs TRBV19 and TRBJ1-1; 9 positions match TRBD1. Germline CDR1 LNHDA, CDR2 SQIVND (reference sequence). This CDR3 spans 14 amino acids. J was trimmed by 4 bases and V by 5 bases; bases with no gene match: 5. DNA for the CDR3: TGTGCCAGTAGTCTCGGGACAGGGCGCACTGAAGCTTTCTTT. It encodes CASSLGTGRTEAFF.

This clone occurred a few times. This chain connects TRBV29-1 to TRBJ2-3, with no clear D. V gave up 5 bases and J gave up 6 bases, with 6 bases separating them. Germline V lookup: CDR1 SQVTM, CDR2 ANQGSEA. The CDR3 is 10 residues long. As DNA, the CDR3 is TGCAGCGTTCTGGATGATACGCAGTATTTT. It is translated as CSVLDDTQYF.

The CDR3 nucleotides read TGTGCCACCGGCCTGGGACAGCTGTACAATGAGCAGTTCTTC. Translation: CATGLGQLYNEQFF. The chain links TRBV19 to TRBJ2-1, with 7 positions matching TRBD1. Germline loops: CDR1 LNHDA, CDR2 SQIVND (reference sequence). The J segment lost 4 bases and the V segment lost 10 bases, leaving 10 bases of the junction unmatched. The CDR3 has 14 amino acids.

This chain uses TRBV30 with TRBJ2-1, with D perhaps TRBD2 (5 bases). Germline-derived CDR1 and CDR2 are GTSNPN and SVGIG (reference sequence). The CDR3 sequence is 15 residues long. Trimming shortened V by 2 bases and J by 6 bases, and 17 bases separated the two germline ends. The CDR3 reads CAWSKFSGLGNEQFF. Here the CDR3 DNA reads TGTGCCTGGAGTAAATTTTCGGGGTTAGGCAATGAGCAGTTCTTC.

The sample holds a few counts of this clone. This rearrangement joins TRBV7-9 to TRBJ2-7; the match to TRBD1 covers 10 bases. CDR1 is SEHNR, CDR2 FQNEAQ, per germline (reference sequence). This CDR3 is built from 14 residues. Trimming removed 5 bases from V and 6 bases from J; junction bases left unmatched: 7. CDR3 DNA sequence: TGTGCCAGCAGCAATCAGACAGGGGGCCGCGAGCAGTACTTC. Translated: CASSNQTGGREQYF.

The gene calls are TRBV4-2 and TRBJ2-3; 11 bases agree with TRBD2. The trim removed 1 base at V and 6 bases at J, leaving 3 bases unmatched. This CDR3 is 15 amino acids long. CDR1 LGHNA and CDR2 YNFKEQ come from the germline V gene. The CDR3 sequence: CASSQVAGGPDTQYF. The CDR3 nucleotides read TGTGCCAGCAGCCAAGTAGCGGGGGGGCCTGATACGCAGTATTTT.

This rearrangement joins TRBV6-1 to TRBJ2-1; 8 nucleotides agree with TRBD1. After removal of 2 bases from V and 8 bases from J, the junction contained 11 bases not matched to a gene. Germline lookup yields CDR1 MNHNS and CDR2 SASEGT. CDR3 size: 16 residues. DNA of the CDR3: TGTGCCAGCAGTGAATCTAGGACAGGGAAGTATCATGAGCAGTTCTTC. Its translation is CASSESRTGKYHEQFF.

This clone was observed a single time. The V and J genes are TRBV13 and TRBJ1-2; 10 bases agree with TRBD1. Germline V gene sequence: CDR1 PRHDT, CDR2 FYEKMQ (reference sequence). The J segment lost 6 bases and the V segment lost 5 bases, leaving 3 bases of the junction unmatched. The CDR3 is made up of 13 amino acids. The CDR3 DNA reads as TGTGCCAGCAGCCGGGGGACAGGGGATGGCTACACCTTC. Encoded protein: CASSRGTGDGYTF.